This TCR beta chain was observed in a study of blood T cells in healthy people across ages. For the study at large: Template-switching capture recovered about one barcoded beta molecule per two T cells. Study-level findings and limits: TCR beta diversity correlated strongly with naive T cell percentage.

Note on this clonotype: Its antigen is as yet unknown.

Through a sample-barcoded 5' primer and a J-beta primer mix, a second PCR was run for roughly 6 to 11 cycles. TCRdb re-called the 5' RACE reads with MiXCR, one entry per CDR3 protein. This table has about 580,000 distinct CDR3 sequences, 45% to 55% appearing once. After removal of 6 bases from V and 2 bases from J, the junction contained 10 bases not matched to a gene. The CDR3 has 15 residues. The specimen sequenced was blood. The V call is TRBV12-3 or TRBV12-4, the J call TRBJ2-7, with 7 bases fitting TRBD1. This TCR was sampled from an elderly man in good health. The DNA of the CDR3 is TGTGCCAGCAGCCCTCAAGGGGGCATCGCCTACGAGCAGTACTTC. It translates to CASSPQGGIAYEQYF.